This entry lists 24 T cell receptor beta chains sequenced from one sample in a study of blood T cell repertoires in COVID-19. Measured with immunoSEQ multiplex PCR; TCRdb has only the in-frame clones, and not every one. The table includes 180,000 or so clones, approximately 88% detected once. Sequencing input: peripheral blood. These receptors all come from a woman aged 45 to 65 with acute or convalescent COVID-19.

This clone was seen only once. This chain connects TRBV6-5 to TRBJ2-1; 9 bases line up with TRBD2. Per germline, CDR1 MNHEY and CDR2 SVGAGI. This CDR3 region has 15 residues. Germline trimming cut 6 bases from V and 6 bases from J; bases unmatched to any gene: 9. For the CDR3, the DNA is TGTGCCAGCAGCCGTAGCGGGAGCGGCAGCAATGAGCAGTTCTTC. This sequence encodes CASSRSGSGSNEQFF.

J is TRBJ2-7 and V is TRBV9; D possibly corresponds to TRBD1 (5 bases). This CDR3 spans 15 amino acids. V lost 0 bases, J lost 4 bases, and 14 bases lay in between. Per the germline V gene, CDR1 is SGDLS and CDR2 is YYNGEE. CDR3: CASSVEGREGYEQYF. DNA of the CDR3: TGTGCCAGCAGCGTAGAGGGCAGGGAAGGATACGAGCAGTACTTC.

V usage is TRBV27 and J usage is TRBJ2-2, with 10 bases that match TRBD2. This CDR3 is 16 amino acids long. CDR1 MNHEY and CDR2 SMNVEV come from the germline V gene (reference sequence). V trimming: 8 bases; J trimming: 3 bases; junction bases outside the gene matches: 9. The CDR3 DNA reads TGTGCCAGCCTCGGAATGGGACTAGCGTACACCGGGGAGCTGTTTTTT. Protein: CASLGMGLAYTGELFF.

The rearrangement joins TRBV7-7 to TRBJ2-7; 7 nucleotides match TRBD2. Looked up from germline, CDR1 is SSHAT and CDR2 is FNYEAQ (reference sequence). Trimming removed 5 bases from V and 5 bases from J; junction bases left unmatched: 9. This CDR3 has 14 residues. CDR3 region: CASSPNAGVNEQYF. The CDR3 DNA reads TGTGCCAGCAGCCCCAACGCGGGGGTAAACGAGCAGTACTTC.

This clone was observed a few times. The CDR3 DNA is TGTGCCAGCAGCTCACCCCCCGGACTAGCGGGTGTCAATGAGCAGTTCTTC. This translates into CASSSPPGLAGVNEQFF. The chain links TRBV5-6 to TRBJ2-1, with 11 bases matching TRBD2. The V segment lost 3 bases and the J segment 6 bases; nucleotides outside the gene matches: 11. Germline V CDR1 and CDR2: SGHDT, YYEEEE. The CDR3 length is 17 residues.

V is TRBV30 and J is TRBJ1-2, with TRBD1 matching over 12 bases. V lost 6 bases, J lost 5 bases, and 13 bases stayed unmatched. CDR1 is GTSNPN, CDR2 SVGIG, per germline (reference sequence). This CDR3 is built from 16 residues. For the CDR3, the DNA is TGTGCCTGTGACCCGGGACAGGGGGCTGGGATATATGGCTACACCTTC. This gives the protein CACDPGQGAGIYGYTF.

A single count supports this clone. The rearrangement joins TRBV5-4 to TRBJ2-7, with D possibly TRBD2 on 7 matching bases. The CDR3 length is 14 residues. Germline V gene sequence: CDR1 SGHNT, CDR2 YYREEE (reference sequence). V lost 3 bases and J lost 0, with 10 bases in between. CDR3 region: CASSSRGASYEQYF. CDR3 in DNA: TGTGCCAGCAGCTCCCGGGGGGCCTCCTACGAGCAGTACTTC. Based on the CDR3 plus reference TRBV5-4 and TRBJ2-7, the full variable domain is ETGVTQSPTHLIKTRGQQVTLRCSSQSGHNTVSWYQQALGQGPQFIFQYYREEENGRGNFPPRFSGLQFPNYSSELNVNALELDDSALYLCASSSRGASYEQYFGPGTRLTVT.

CDR3 coding DNA: TGTGCCTGGTCCGACAGGGGGGGTCAGCCCCAGCATTTT. It codes for CAWSDRGGQPQHF. The V and J genes are TRBV30 and TRBJ1-5; TRBD1 matches 9 bases. The V segment lost 5 bases and the J segment 6 bases; nucleotides outside the gene matches: 5. The germline gives CDR1 GTSNPN, CDR2 SVGIG (reference sequence). This CDR3 region has 13 residues.

J is TRBJ1-2 and V is TRBV6-2 or TRBV6-3; D gene ambiguous. Per the germline V gene, CDR1 is MNHEY and CDR2 is SVGEGT. CDR3 length equals 13 residues. V was trimmed by 5 bases and J by 3 bases, leaving 10 bases between them. CDR3 sequence: CASSPGIDYGYTF. In nucleotides, the CDR3 is TGTGCCAGCAGTCCGGGGATTGACTATGGCTACACCTTC.

This clone was counted a single time. The chain joins TRBV4-2 to TRBJ1-5, with D unclear. Germline values: CDR1 LGHNA, CDR2 YNFKEQ. V was shortened by 6 bases and J by 1 base, with 13 bases between the two germline ends. The CDR3 consists of 15 residues. CDR3 amino acids: CASSLDKGSNQPQHF. The CDR3 nucleotides are TGTGCCAGCAGTCTTGACAAAGGCAGCAATCAGCCCCAGCATTTT.

The genes are TRBV19 and TRBJ2-1; 7 bases are a match to TRBD1. J gave up 5 bases and V 9 bases, and 7 bases lay outside the gene matches. The CDR3 is 13 amino acids. CDR1 and CDR2 (germline): LNHDA, SQIVND (reference sequence). The CDR3 reads CARTGKINNEQFF. The DNA of the CDR3 is TGTGCCAGGACAGGGAAGATTAACAATGAGCAGTTCTTC.

This clone was counted once. The rearrangement joins TRBV6-2 or TRBV6-3 to TRBJ2-5, with 7 bases fitting TRBD2. In germline, CDR1 is MNHEY, CDR2 SVGEGT. The CDR3 length is 11 residues. The junction had 1 base not matched to a gene; V was cut back by 5 bases and J by 7 bases. The chain's CDR3 is CASSGGVTQYF. CDR3 nucleotide sequence: TGTGCCAGCAGTGGGGGGGTGACCCAGTACTTC.

This chain links TRBV4-3 with TRBJ2-3; 9 bases are shared with TRBD1. Germline CDR1 reads LGHNA; CDR2 reads YSLEER. V trimming: 2 bases; J trimming: 3 bases; junction bases outside the gene matches: 6. The CDR3 runs 16 residues. The CDR3: CASSQQHRGRTDTQYF. CDR3 in DNA: TGCGCCAGCAGCCAACAACACAGGGGGCGGACAGATACGCAGTATTTT.

The gene calls are TRBV6-6 and TRBJ2-5; a weak D match, TRBD2 (6 bases). The CDR3 runs 14 residues. Trimming took 5 bases from V and 7 from J, leaving 17 bases between them. The germline V gene encodes CDR1 MNHNY and CDR2 SVGAGI (reference sequence). The CDR3 bases are TGTGCCAGCAGTCCGAGCCGCGGGATCGGGACCCAGTACTTC. Amino acids: CASSPSRGIGTQYF.

This sequence joins TRBV20-1 and TRBJ2-5, with D possibly TRBD2 on 6 matching bases. V lost 1 base, J lost 9 bases, and 9 bases lay in between. CDR1 DFQATT and CDR2 SNEGSKA come from the germline V gene (reference sequence). The CDR3 is made up of 11 amino acids. This chain's CDR3 is CSARAPGAQYF. CDR3 bases: TGCAGTGCTAGAGCTCCGGGAGCCCAGTACTTC.

CDR3: CASSMGGANSPLHF. CDR3 sequence (DNA): TGTGCCAGCAGCATGGGGGGGGCGAATTCACCCCTCCACTTT. This chain uses TRBV7-8 with TRBJ1-6; D might be TRBD1 (6 bases). This CDR3 contains 14 residues. V shed 5 bases and J shed 7 bases, with 12 bases lying between them. The germline V gene encodes CDR1 SGHVS and CDR2 FQNEAQ.

This clone is a singleton in its sample. This chain connects TRBV12-3 or TRBV12-4 to TRBJ2-7; tentative D call: TRBD1 (6 bases). This CDR3 spans 13 amino acids. Trimming took off 6 bases at V and 7 bases at J, with 16 bases between the two ends. The CDR3 protein is CASSTTGPREQYF. Here the CDR3 DNA reads TGTGCCAGCAGCACTACAGGGCCCCGGGAGCAGTACTTC.

This clone showed up just once. Other DNA sequences in this specimen translate into the identical CDR3. The rearrangement links TRBV7-9 to TRBJ1-2; TRBD1 matches at 7 bases. The CDR3 extends over 12 amino acids. Unmatched junction bases numbered 2, after V lost 5 bases and J lost 5 bases. Per the germline V gene, CDR1 is SEHNR and CDR2 is FQNEAQ (reference sequence). The CDR3 protein is CASSRDSYGYTF. The CDR3 DNA is TGTGCCAGCAGCCGGGACAGTTATGGCTACACCTTC.

The chain joins TRBV29-1 to TRBJ1-2; 11 bases are shared with TRBD1. This CDR3 is 12 amino acids long. Germline V CDR1 and CDR2: SQVTM, ANQGSEA. V was pared by 8 bases and J by 7 bases, with 6 bases of the junction left unmatched. The CDR3: CSLDRGLGGYTF. The DNA for the CDR3 is TGCAGCCTGGACAGGGGGCTAGGTGGCTACACCTTC.

This clone was seen a handful of times. The genes are TRBV2 and TRBJ2-1; tentative D call: TRBD2 (6 bases). V was shortened by 1 base and J by 4 bases, with 14 bases between the two germline ends. The CDR3 totals 16 residues. The germline V gene has CDR1 SNHLY and CDR2 FYNNEI. CDR3 sequence reads: CASSEVARTNYNEQFF. The CDR3 nucleotides are TGTGCCAGCAGTGAAGTCGCCCGGACTAATTACAATGAGCAGTTCTTC.

The V and J genes are TRBV10-3 and TRBJ1-6; 10 bases are a match to TRBD1. The CDR3 runs 17 residues. The ends lost 2 bases at V and 6 bases at J; junction bases unmatched: 7. Germline CDR1 ENHRY, CDR2 SYGVKD. This CDR3 reads CAISEDRGLRGNSPLHF. DNA for the CDR3: TGTGCCATCAGTGAGGACAGGGGGCTTCGGGGTAATTCACCCCTCCACTTT.

The rearrangement links TRBV14 to TRBJ1-2; no definite D call. Trimming left V 7 bases short and J 6 bases short, with 21 bases between. Germline CDR1 reads SGHDN; CDR2 reads FVKESK. The CDR3 consists of 15 residues. CDR3 coding DNA: TGTGCCAGCACCCCAACTTCCATCGGGAGGAATGGCTACACCTTC. Translating gives CASTPTSIGRNGYTF.

J is TRBJ1-6 and V is TRBV4-3; maybe TRBD1 (5 bases). CDR1 and CDR2 from the germline V gene are LGHNA and YSLEER. The CDR3 extends over 19 amino acids. V was trimmed by 0 bases and J by 4 bases, leaving 19 bases between them. This CDR3 reads CASSQDARREDKYNSPLHF. CDR3 coding DNA: TGCGCCAGCAGCCAAGATGCCCGTCGGGAGGACAAGTATAATTCACCCCTCCACTTT.

J is TRBJ2-1 and V is TRBV19, with TRBD2 identical over 9 bases. The CDR3 runs 18 residues. The germline V gene has CDR1 LNHDA and CDR2 SQIVND (reference sequence). J lost 0 bases, V lost 5 bases, and 11 bases had no gene match. The CDR3 sequence: CASSLSVAGVSSYNEQFF. Written as DNA, the CDR3 is TGTGCCAGTAGTCTCTCGGTAGCGGGAGTGAGCTCCTACAATGAGCAGTTCTTC.